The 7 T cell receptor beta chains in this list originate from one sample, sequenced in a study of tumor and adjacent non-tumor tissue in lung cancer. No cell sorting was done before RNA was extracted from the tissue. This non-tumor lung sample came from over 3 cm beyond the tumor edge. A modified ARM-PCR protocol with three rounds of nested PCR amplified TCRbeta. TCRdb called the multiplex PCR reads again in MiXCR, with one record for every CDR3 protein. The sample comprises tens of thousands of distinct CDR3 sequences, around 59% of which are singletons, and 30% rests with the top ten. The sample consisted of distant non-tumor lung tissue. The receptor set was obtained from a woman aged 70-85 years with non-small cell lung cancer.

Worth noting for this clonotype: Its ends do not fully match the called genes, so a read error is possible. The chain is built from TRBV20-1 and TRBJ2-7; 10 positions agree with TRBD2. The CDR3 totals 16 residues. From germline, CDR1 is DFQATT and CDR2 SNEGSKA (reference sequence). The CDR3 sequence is CNASYGLAEGKDEQYF. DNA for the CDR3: TGCAATGCTAGTTACGGACTAGCGGAGGGTAAGGACGAGCAGTACTTC.

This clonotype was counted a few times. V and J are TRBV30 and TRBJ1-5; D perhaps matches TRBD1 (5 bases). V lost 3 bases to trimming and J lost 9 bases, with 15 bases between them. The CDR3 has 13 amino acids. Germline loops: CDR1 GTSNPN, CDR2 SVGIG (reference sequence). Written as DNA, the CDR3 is TGTGCCTGGAGCCCCGGACACCGGTGGCCCCAGCATTTT. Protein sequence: CAWSPGHRWPQHF.

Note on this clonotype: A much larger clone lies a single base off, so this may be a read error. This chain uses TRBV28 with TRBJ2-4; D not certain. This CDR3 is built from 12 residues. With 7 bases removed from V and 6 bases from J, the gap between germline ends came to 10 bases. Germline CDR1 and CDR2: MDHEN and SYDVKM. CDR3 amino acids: CASNWTRNIQYF. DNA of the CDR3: TGTGCCAGCAATTGGACCCGAAACATTCAGTACTTC.

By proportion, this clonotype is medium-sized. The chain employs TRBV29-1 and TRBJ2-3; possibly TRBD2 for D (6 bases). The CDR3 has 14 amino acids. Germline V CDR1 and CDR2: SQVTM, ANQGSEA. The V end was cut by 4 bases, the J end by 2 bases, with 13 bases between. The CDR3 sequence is CSVAAGGVTDTQYF. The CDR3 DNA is TGCAGCGTTGCAGCCGGGGGAGTCACAGATACGCAGTATTTT.

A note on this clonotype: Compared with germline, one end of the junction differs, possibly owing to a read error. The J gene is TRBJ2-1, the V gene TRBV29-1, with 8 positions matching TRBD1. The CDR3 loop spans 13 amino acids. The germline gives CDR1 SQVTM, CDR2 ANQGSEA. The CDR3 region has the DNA TGCAGCGTGGGACAGGCCCTATACGATGAACAGTTCTTC. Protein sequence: CSVGQALYDEQFF.

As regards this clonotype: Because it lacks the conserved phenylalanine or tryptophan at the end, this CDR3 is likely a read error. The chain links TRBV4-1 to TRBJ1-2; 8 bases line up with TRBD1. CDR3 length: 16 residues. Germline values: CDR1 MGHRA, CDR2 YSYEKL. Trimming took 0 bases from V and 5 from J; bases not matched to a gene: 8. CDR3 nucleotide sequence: TGCGCCAGCAGCCAAGAATTTGGGGGGACAGGTTATGGCTACACCTTA. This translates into CASSQEFGGTGYGYTL.

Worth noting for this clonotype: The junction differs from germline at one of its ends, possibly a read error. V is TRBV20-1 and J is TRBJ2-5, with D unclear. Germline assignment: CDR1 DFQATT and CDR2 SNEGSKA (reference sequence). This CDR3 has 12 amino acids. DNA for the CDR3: TGCAGCGCTAAAACTCCCCAAGTGACTCAGTACTTC. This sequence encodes CSAKTPQVTQYF.